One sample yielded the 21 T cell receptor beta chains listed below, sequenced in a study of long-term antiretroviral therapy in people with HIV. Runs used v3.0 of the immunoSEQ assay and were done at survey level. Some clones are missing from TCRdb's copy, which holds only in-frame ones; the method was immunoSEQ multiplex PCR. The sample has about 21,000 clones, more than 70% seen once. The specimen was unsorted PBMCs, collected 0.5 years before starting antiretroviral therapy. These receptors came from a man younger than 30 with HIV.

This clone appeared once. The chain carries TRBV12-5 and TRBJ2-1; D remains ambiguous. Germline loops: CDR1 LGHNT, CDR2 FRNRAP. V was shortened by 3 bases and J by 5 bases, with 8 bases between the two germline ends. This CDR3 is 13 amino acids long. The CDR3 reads CASGFQSHNEQFF. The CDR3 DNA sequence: TGTGCTAGTGGTTTTCAATCCCACAATGAGCAGTTCTTC. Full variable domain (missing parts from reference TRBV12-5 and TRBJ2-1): DARVTQTPRHKVTEMGQEVTMRCQPILGHNTVFWYRQTMMQGLELLAYFRNRAPLDDSGMPKDRFSAEMPDATLATLKIQPSEPRDSAVYFCASGFQSHNEQFFGPGTRLTVL.

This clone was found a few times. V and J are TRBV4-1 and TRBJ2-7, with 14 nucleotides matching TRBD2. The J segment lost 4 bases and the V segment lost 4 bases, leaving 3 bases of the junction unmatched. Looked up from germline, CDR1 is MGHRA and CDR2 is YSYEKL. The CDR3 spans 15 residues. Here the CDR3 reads CASSPGLAGVYEQYF. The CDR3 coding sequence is TGCGCCAGCAGCCCGGGACTAGCGGGAGTGTACGAGCAGTACTTC.

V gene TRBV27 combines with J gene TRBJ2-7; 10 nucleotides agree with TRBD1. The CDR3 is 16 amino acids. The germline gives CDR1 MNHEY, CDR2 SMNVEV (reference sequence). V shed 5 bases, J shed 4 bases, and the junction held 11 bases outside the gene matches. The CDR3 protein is CASSLAGTGVLYEQYF. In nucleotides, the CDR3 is TGTGCCAGCAGTCTCGCCGGGACAGGGGTCCTATACGAGCAGTACTTC.

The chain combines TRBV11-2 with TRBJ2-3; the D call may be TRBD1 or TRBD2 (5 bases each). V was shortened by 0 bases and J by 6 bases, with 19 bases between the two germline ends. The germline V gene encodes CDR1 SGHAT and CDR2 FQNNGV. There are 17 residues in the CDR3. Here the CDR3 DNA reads TGTGCCAGCAGCTTAGATTTGCAGGGCTTTACGGGGGATACGCAGTATTTT. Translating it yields CASSLDLQGFTGDTQYF.

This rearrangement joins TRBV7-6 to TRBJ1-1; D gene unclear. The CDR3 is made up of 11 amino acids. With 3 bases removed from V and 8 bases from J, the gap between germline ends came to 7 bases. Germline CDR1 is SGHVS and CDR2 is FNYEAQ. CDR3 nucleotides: TGTGCCAGCAGCTTGGGTAACGAAGCTTTCTTT. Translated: CASSLGNEAFF.

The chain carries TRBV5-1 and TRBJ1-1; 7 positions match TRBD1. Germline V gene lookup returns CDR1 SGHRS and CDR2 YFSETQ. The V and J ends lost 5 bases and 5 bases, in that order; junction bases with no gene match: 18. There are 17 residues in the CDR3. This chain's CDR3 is CASRGSLSQGGITEAFF. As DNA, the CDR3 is TGCGCCAGCAGGGGGTCCCTGTCCCAGGGGGGGATAACTGAAGCTTTCTTT.

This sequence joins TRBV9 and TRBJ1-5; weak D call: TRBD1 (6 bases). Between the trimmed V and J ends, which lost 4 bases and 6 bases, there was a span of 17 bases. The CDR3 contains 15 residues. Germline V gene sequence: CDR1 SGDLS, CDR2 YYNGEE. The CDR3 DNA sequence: TGTGCCAGCAGCCCGAGTCGGGGGCTAGGTCAGCCCCAGCATTTT. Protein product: CASSPSRGLGQPQHF.

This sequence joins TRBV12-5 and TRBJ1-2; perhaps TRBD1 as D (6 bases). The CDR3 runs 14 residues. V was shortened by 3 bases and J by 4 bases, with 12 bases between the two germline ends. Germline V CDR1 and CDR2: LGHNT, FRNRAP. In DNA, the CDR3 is TGTGCTAGTGGTTTTCTCGGAGGGGGCTATGGCTACACCTTC. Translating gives CASGFLGGGYGYTF.

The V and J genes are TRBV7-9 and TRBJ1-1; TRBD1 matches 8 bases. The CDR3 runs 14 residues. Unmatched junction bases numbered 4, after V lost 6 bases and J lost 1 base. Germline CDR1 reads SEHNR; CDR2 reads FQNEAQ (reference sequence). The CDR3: CASRSGTGNTEAFF. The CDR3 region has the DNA TGTGCCAGCAGATCCGGGACAGGGAACACTGAAGCTTTCTTT.

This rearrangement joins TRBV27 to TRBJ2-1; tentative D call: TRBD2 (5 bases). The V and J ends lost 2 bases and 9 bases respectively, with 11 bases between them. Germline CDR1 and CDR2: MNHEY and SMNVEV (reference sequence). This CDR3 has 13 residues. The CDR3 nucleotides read TGTGCCAGCAGTTTAACGGCCCGGGGTGAGCAGTTCTTC. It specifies CASSLTARGEQFF.

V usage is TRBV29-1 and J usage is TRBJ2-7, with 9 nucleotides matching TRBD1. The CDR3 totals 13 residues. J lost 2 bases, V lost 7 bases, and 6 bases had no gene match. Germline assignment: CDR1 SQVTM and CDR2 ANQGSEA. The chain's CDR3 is CSAQTGGTYEQYF. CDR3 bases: TGCAGCGCACAAACAGGGGGCACCTACGAGCAGTACTTC.

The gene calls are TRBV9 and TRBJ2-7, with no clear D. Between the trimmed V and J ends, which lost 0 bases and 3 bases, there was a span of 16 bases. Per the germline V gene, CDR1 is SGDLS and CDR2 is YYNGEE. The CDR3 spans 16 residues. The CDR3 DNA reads TGTGCCAGCAGCGTAGCGGGTTTTGATGGTCTCTACGAGCAGTACTTC. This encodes CASSVAGFDGLYEQYF.

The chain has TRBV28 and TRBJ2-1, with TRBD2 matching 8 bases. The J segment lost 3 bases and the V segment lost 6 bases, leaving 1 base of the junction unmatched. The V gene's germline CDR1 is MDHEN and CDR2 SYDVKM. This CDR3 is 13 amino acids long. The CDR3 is CASRLAVYNEQFF. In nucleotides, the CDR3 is TGTGCCAGCAGACTAGCGGTCTACAATGAGCAGTTCTTC.

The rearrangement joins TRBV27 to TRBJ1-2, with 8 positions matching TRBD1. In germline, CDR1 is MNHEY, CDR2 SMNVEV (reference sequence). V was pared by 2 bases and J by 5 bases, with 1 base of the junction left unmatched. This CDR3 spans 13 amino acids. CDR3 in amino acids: CASSLRQGYGYTF. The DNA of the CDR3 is TGTGCCAGCAGTTTAAGACAGGGGTATGGCTACACCTTC.

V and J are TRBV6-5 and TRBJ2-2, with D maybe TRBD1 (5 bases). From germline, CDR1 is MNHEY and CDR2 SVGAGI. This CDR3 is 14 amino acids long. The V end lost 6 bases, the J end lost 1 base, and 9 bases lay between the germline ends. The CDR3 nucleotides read TGTGCCAGCAGCTACACAGGGAACACCGGGGAGCTGTTTTTT. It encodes CASSYTGNTGELFF.

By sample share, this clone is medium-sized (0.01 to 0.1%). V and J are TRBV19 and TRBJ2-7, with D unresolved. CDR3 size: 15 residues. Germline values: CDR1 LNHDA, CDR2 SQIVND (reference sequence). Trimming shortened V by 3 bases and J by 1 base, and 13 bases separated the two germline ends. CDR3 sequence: CASSISSSPSYEQYF. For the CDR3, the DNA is TGTGCCAGTAGTATTTCATCCAGCCCATCCTACGAGCAGTACTTC.

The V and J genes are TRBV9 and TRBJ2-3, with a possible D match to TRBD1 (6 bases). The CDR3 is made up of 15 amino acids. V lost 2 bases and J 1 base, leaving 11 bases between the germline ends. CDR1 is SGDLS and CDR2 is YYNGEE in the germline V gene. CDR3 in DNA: TGTGCCAGCAGCGTCAGGACAGAAGGCACAGATACGCAGTATTTT. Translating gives CASSVRTEGTDTQYF.

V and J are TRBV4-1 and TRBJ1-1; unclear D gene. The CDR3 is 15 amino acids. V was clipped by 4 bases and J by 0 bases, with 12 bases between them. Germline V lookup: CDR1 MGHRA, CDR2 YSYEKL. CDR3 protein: CASSLGQNLNTEAFF. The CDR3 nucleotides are TGCGCCAGCAGCCTCGGGCAGAATCTGAACACTGAAGCTTTCTTT.

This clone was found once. The CDR3 sequence: CASSLSAEGRRSQYF. As DNA, the CDR3 is TGTGCCAGCAGTTTATCGGCGGAGGGAAGAAGATCTCAGTACTTC. The gene calls are TRBV27 and TRBJ2-7; a possible D gene is TRBD2 (6 bases). The V gene's germline CDR1 is MNHEY and CDR2 SMNVEV (reference sequence). V dropped 0 bases and J dropped 10 bases, with 19 bases sitting between them. This CDR3 comprises 15 residues.

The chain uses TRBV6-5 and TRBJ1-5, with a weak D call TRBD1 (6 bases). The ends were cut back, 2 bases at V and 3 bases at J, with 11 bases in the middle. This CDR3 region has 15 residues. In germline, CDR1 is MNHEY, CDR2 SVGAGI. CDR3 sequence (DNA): TGTGCCAGCAGTTACGGGCAGGGGCCCAATCAGCCCCAGCATTTT. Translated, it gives CASSYGQGPNQPQHF.

The CDR3 here is CASSPSGTENQPQHF. The CDR3 DNA reads as TGTGCCAGCAGCCCCTCCGGGACAGAGAATCAGCCCCAGCATTTT. The V and J genes are TRBV7-9 and TRBJ1-5; TRBD1 agrees at 7 bases. The length of the CDR3 is 15 residues. Germline V gives CDR1 SEHNR, CDR2 FQNEAQ (reference sequence). The ends lost 5 bases at V and 4 bases at J; junction bases unmatched: 8.